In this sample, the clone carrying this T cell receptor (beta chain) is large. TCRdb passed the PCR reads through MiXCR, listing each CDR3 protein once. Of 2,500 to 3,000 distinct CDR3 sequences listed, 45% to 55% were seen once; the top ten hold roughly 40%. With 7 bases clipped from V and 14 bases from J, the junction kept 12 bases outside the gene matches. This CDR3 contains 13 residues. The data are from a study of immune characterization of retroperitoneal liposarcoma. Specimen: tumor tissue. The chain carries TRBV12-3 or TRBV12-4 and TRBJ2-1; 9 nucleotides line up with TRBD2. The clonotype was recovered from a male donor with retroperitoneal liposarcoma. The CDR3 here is CASTPDQRGVEFF. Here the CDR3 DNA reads TGTGCCAGCACCCCCGACCAGCGGGGGGTAGAGTTCTTC.